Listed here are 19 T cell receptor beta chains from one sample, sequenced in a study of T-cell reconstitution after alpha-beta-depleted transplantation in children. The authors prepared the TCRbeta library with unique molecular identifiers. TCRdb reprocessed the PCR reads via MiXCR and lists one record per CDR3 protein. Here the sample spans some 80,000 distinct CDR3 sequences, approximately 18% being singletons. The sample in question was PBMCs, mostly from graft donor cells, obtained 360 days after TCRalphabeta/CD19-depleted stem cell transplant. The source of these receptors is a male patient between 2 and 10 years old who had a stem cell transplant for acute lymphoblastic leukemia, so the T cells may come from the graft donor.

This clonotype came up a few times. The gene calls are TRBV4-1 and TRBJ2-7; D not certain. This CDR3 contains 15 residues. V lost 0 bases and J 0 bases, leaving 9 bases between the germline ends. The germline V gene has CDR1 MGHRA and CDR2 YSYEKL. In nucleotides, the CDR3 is TGCGCCAGCAGCCAAGAAAGAGTAAGCTCCTACGAGCAGTACTTC. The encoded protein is CASSQERVSSYEQYF.

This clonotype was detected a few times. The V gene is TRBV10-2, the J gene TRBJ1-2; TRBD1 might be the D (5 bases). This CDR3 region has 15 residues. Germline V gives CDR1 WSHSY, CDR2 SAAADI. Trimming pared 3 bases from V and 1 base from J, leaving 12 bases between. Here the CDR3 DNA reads TGCGCCAGCAGTGAACGGACATCTTTTAACTATGGCTACACCTTC. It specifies CASSERTSFNYGYTF.

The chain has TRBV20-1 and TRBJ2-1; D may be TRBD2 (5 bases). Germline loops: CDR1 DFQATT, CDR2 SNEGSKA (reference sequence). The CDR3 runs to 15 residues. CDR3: CIVSNRGSSYNEQFF. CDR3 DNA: TGCATTGTCTCCAACCGAGGGAGCTCCTACAATGAGCAGTTCTTC.

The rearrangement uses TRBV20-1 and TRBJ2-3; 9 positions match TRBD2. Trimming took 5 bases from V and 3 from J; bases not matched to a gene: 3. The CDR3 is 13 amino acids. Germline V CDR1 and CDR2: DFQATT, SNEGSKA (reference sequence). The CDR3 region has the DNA TGCAGTGCTCGTAGCGGGAGAACAGATACGCAGTATTTT. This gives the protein CSARSGRTDTQYF.

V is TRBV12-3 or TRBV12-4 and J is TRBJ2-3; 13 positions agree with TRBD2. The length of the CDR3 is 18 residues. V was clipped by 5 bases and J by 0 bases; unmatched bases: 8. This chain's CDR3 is CASSHGLAGALSTDTQYF. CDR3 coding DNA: TGTGCCAGCAGTCACGGACTAGCGGGGGCCCTTAGCACAGATACGCAGTATTTT.

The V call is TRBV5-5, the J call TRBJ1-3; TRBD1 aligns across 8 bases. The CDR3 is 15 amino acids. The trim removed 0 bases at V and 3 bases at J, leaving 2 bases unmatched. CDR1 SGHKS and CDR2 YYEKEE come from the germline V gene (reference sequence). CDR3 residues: CASSLGGQVGNTIYF. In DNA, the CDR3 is TGTGCCAGCAGCTTGGGGGGACAGGTTGGAAACACCATATATTTT.

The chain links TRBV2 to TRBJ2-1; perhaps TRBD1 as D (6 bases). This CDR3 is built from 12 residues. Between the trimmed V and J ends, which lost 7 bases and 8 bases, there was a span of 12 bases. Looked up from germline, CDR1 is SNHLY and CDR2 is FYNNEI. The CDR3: CASITGKYEQFF. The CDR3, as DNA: TGTGCCAGCATCACAGGGAAATATGAGCAGTTCTTC.

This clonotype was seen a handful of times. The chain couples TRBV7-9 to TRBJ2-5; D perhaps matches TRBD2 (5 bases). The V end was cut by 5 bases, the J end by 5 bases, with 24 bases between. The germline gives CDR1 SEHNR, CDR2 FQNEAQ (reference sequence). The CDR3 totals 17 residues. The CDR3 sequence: CASSITPGFPLVETQYF. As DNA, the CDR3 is TGTGCCAGCAGCATCACTCCGGGATTCCCTTTAGTGGAGACCCAGTACTTC.

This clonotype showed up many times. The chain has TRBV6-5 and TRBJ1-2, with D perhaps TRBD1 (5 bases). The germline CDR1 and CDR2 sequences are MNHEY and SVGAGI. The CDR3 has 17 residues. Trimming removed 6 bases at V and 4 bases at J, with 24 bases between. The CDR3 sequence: CASRRGTSLTPSYGYTF. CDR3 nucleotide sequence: TGTGCCAGCAGAAGAGGGACGAGCCTAACCCCCTCCTATGGCTACACCTTC.

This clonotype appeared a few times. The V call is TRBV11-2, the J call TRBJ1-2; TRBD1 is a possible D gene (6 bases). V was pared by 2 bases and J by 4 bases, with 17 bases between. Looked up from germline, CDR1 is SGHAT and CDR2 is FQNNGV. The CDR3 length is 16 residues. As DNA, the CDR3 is TGTGCCAGCAGCTTATCCCCCCGGACAGACCTCTATGGCTACACCTTC. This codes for CASSLSPRTDLYGYTF.

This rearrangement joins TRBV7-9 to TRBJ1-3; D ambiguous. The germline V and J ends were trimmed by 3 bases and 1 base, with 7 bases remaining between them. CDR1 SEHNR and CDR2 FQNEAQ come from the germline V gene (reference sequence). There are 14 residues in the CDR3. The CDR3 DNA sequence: TGTGCCAGCAGCTTTGAAGGTTCTGGAAACACCATATATTTT. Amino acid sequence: CASSFEGSGNTIYF. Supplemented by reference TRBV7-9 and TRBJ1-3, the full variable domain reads DTGVSQNPRHKITKRGQNVTFRCDPISEHNRLYWYRQTLGQGPEFLTYFQNEAQLEKSRLLSDRFSAERPKGSFSTLEIQRTEQGDSAMYLCASSFEGSGNTIYFGEGSWLTVV.

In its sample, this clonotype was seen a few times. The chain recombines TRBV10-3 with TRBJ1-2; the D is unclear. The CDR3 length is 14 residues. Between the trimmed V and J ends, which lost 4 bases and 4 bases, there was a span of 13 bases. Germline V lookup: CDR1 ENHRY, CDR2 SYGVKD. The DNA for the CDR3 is TGTGCCATCAGTGTTTATGTCGACACCTATGGCTACACCTTC. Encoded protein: CAISVYVDTYGYTF.

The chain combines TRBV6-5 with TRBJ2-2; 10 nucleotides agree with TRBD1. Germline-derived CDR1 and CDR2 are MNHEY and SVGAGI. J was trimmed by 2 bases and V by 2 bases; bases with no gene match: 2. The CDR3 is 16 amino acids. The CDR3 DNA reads TGTGCCAGCAGTTACGGGACAGGGGCTAACACCGGGGAGCTGTTTTTT. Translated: CASSYGTGANTGELFF.

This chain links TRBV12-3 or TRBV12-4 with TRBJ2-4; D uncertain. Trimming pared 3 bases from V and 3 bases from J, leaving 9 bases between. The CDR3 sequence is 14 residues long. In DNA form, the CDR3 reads TGTGCCAGCAGTTTTAGGCAGGTCAAAAACATTCAGTACTTC. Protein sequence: CASSFRQVKNIQYF.

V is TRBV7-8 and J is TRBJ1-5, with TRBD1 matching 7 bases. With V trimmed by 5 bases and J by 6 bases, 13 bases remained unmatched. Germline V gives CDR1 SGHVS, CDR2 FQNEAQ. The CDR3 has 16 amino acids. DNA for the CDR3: TGTGCCAGCAGCCCGACAGGGTACACCCTAGGTCAGCCCCAGCATTTT. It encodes CASSPTGYTLGQPQHF.

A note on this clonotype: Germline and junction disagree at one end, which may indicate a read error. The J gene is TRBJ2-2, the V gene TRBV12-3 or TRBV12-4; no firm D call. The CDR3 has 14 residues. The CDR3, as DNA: TGTGCCAGCAATTCGTACTTTCTGACCGCGGAGCTGTTTTTT. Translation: CASNSYFLTAELFF.

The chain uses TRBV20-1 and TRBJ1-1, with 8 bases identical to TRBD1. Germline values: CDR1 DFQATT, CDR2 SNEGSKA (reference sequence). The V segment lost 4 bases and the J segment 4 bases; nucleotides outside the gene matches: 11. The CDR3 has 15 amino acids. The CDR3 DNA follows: TGCAGTGCTACCGGGACAGGTCACGGGCTCACTGAAGCTTTCTTT. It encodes CSATGTGHGLTEAFF.

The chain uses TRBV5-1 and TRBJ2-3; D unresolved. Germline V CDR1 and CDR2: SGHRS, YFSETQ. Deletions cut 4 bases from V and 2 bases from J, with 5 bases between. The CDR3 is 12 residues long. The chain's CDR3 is CASSPPTDTQYF. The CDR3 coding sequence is TGCGCCAGCAGCCCGCCCACAGATACGCAGTATTTT.

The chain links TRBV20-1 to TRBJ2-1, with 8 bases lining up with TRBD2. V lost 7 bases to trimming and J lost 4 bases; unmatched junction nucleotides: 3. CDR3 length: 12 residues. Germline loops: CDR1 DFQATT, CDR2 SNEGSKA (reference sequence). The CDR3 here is CSVLAGYNEQFF. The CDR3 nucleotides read TGCAGTGTGTTAGCGGGATACAATGAGCAGTTCTTC.